This T cell receptor (beta chain) was identified during a study of T cell changes during pregnancy in multiple sclerosis (dated by TCRdb to about 2019). Background for the entire study: The study examined how the T cell repertoire changed over the course of pregnancy in women with multiple sclerosis.

The CDR1 and CDR2 encoded by the germline V gene (reference sequence) are SEHNR and FQNEAQ. Measured from the cysteine to the phenylalanine, the CDR3 is 15 residues long. The CDR3 DNA has 45 bases and is translated from base 1. The junction shows trimming of 0 bases on V and 0 bases on J, plus 8 bases between the germline ends. Libraries were built with the immunoSEQ multiplex PCR assay. TCRdb mirrors the immuneACCESS table, restricted to in-frame sequences. Some clones are absent from its copies; in checked studies, under half trace to an unresolved V gene, and the reason for the others is unknown. The sample records tens of thousands of clones, 90% to 95% of which are singletons. The ten top clones hold 2.5% to 3% of the sample. A remark on this clone: Its recognized antigen is unknown. Base qualities were left out, and no much larger clone turns up one base away.

The chain employs TRBV7-9 and TRBJ1-1; the D gene lacks a confident call. Sequencing was performed on peripheral blood, taken before pregnancy. This receptor was obtained from a female donor with multiple sclerosis, enrolled in a pregnancy study. The sequence in DNA is TGTGCCAGCAGCTTAGCGCTGGGAGTGAACACTGAAGCTTTCTTT. Its translation is CASSLALGVNTEAFF. The CDR3, completed at both ends by the reference TRBV7-9 and TRBJ1-1 genes, gives the full variable domain DTGVSQNPRHKITKRGQNVTFRCDPISEHNRLYWYRQTLGQGPEFLTYFQNEAQLEKSRLLSDRFSAERPKGSFSTLEIQRTEQGDSAMYLCASSLALGVNTEAFFGQGTRLTVV.